The 32 T cell receptor beta chains below all came from one sample that was sequenced in a study of human T cells and chemical hapten exposure. TCRdb used MiXCR to reprocess the RACE reads, holding one entry per CDR3 protein. The repertoire includes about 40,000 distinct CDR3 sequences, approximately 3.4% of them detected once, and approximately 6.7% sits in the top ten. Time point of the sample: patch test 2, 6 weeks after DPC sensitization. Stated treatment: therapeutic diphenylcyclopropenone sensitization with weekly scalp DPC. The sample in question was whole blood, obtained in connection with sensitization to the hapten diphenylcyclopropenone (DPC). The receptors were sampled from a man aged 40-55 years with alopecia areata. Some clones in this sample may be carry-over from other donors' samples.

In its sample, this clonotype was seen many times. The chain links TRBV7-8 to TRBJ2-4; TRBD2 aligns across 7 bases. In germline, CDR1 is SGHVS, CDR2 FQNEAQ. Germline trimming cut 0 bases from V and 8 bases from J; bases unmatched to any gene: 10. This CDR3 comprises 16 residues. For the CDR3, the DNA is TGTGCCAGCAGCTTAGCGAGGCGCGGGAGATGGGACATTCAGTACTTC. The encoded protein is CASSLARRGRWDIQYF.

This clonotype was found a few times. The chain uses TRBV28 and TRBJ1-2, with 7 bases fitting TRBD1. Germline V CDR1 and CDR2: MDHEN, SYDVKM. V lost 5 bases to trimming and J lost 3 bases; unmatched junction nucleotides: 9. The CDR3 is 15 residues long. DNA of the CDR3: TGTGCCAGCAGTAACCCGACAGGGAGGCACTATGGCTACACCTTC. Amino acids: CASSNPTGRHYGYTF.

This clonotype was detected ten times or more. V is TRBV7-2 and J is TRBJ1-2; D is uncertain. The CDR3 is made up of 14 amino acids. V gave up 5 bases and J gave up 5 bases, with 15 bases separating them. The germline V gene encodes CDR1 SGHTA and CDR2 FQGNSA. The CDR3 region is CASSLSRTGYGYTF. The CDR3 nucleotides are TGTGCCAGCAGCCTTTCCCGGACGGGGTATGGCTACACCTTC.

This clonotype has ten or more counts. V usage is TRBV6-5 and J usage is TRBJ2-1, with D maybe TRBD1 (6 bases). Germline V gene data show CDR1 as MNHEY and CDR2 as SVGAGI. The CDR3 has 14 residues. Trimming cost V 6 bases and J 9 bases, with 18 bases left between them. The CDR3 sequence: CASRWTRGGGEQFF. CDR3 DNA sequence: TGTGCCAGCAGATGGACCAGGGGCGGTGGTGAGCAGTTCTTC.

This clonotype occurred many times. The V call is TRBV11-2, the J call TRBJ1-4; the match to TRBD1 covers 8 bases. This CDR3 spans 15 amino acids. Trimming cost V 4 bases and J 8 bases; bases outside gene matches: 9. Per germline, CDR1 SGHAT and CDR2 FQNNGV. The CDR3 sequence: CASSSGAGGPEKLFF. In nucleotides, the CDR3 is TGTGCCAGCAGCTCAGGGGCAGGGGGCCCCGAAAAACTGTTTTTT.

Many counts were recorded for this clonotype. For the CDR3, the DNA is TGTGCCAGCAGCGTGGACAGGACACCGAACACCGGGGAGCTGTTTTTT. Translating gives CASSVDRTPNTGELFF. The rearrangement links TRBV9 to TRBJ2-2; 7 nucleotides match TRBD1. V was pared by 2 bases and J by 0 bases, with 4 bases of the junction left unmatched. The CDR3 is 16 amino acids. Germline V gene lookup returns CDR1 SGDLS and CDR2 YYNGEE.

This clonotype appeared many times. CDR3 loop: CASSHWTDTQYF. The CDR3 DNA follows: TGTGCCAGCAGCCATTGGACAGATACGCAGTATTTT. The V gene is TRBV6-6, the J gene TRBJ2-3; D not resolved. CDR1 is MNHNY and CDR2 is SVGAGI in the germline V gene (reference sequence). V lost 6 bases to trimming and J lost 3 bases, with 7 bases between them. CDR3 size: 12 residues.

This clonotype showed up many times. The V call is TRBV3-1, the J call TRBJ2-7; the match to TRBD1 covers 9 bases. Germline CDR1 reads LGHDT; CDR2 reads YNNKEL (reference sequence). The trim removed 4 bases at V and 6 bases at J, leaving 7 bases unmatched. The CDR3 consists of 14 residues. CDR3: CASSRTGGNGEQYF. As DNA, the CDR3 is TGTGCCAGCAGCCGCACAGGGGGCAACGGCGAGCAGTACTTC.

This clonotype was observed at least ten times. The J gene is TRBJ1-1, the V gene TRBV7-2, with a weak D call TRBD1 (5 bases). This CDR3 spans 14 amino acids. In germline, CDR1 is SGHTA, CDR2 FQGNSA. The V end lost 3 bases, the J end lost 1 base, and 9 bases lay between the germline ends. CDR3 sequence (DNA): TGTGCCAGCAGCTTTGACAGTCGGAACACTGAAGCTTTCTTT. It codes for CASSFDSRNTEAFF.

By share, this clonotype ranks as medium-sized (0.01 to 0.1%). This rearrangement joins TRBV9 to TRBJ2-2, with 10 bases fitting TRBD2. The J segment lost 1 base and the V segment lost 2 bases, leaving 8 bases of the junction unmatched. Germline lookup yields CDR1 SGDLS and CDR2 YYNGEE. The CDR3 length is 18 residues. CDR3 residues: CASSVPMTSGRNTGELFF. Written as DNA, the CDR3 is TGTGCCAGCAGCGTTCCGATGACTAGCGGGCGGAACACCGGGGAGCTGTTTTTT. Complete variable domain (other parts from reference TRBV9 and TRBJ2-2): DSGVTQTPKHLITATGQRVTLRCSPRSGDLSVYWYQQSLDQGLQFLIQYYNGEERAKGNILERFSAQQFPDLHSELNLSSLELGDSALYFCASSVPMTSGRNTGELFFGEGSRLTVL.

Ten or more counts support this clonotype. The V gene is TRBV28, the J gene TRBJ2-5; 11 positions match TRBD1. The germline V gene encodes CDR1 MDHEN and CDR2 SYDVKM. CDR3 length: 16 amino acids. The V gene end was trimmed by 3 bases and the J gene end by 1 base; junction bases not matched to a gene: 4. This chain's CDR3 is CASSFGGTGGQETQYF. In DNA form, the CDR3 reads TGTGCCAGCAGTTTTGGGGGGACAGGGGGCCAAGAGACCCAGTACTTC.

The sample holds many counts of this clonotype. The chain joins TRBV6-2 or TRBV6-3 to TRBJ1-5, with 10 positions matching TRBD1. Germline loops: CDR1 MNHEY, CDR2 SVGEGT. This CDR3 spans 15 amino acids. V lost 2 bases, J lost 6 bases, and 4 bases stayed unmatched. The chain's CDR3 is CASSYGGTGVQPQHF. In nucleotides, the CDR3 is TGTGCCAGCAGTTACGGGGGGACAGGGGTTCAGCCCCAGCATTTT.

This clonotype showed up many times. The chain has TRBV12-3 or TRBV12-4 and TRBJ1-1; no definite D call. Deletions cut 1 base from V and 11 bases from J, with 11 bases between. The CDR3 is 12 amino acids. As DNA, the CDR3 is TGTGCCAGCAGTTTAGACCGTGCAATGGCTTTCTTT. This codes for CASSLDRAMAFF.

V is TRBV4-2 and J is TRBJ2-1, with TRBD1 as a possible D gene (5 bases). V lost 0 bases, J lost 0 bases, and 12 bases lay in between. The CDR3 length is 17 residues. CDR1 is LGHNA, CDR2 YNFKEQ, per germline. The CDR3 region has the DNA TGTGCCAGCAGCCAAGATGGGGCGGAAAGCTCCTACAATGAGCAGTTCTTC. Its translation is CASSQDGAESSYNEQFF.

This clonotype has at least ten counts. The chain uses TRBV4-1 and TRBJ2-2; 16 bases fit TRBD2. J gave up 0 bases and V 2 bases, and 3 bases lay outside the gene matches. This CDR3 has 19 residues. Germline CDR1 is MGHRA and CDR2 is YSYEKL. Here the CDR3 reads CASSQSGLAGGPNTGELFF. In DNA form, the CDR3 reads TGCGCCAGCAGCCAATCGGGACTAGCGGGAGGGCCGAACACCGGGGAGCTGTTTTTT.

This clonotype is labeled as medium-sized. The chain couples TRBV7-8 to TRBJ1-5; D is uncertain. The ends were cut back, 5 bases at V and 0 bases at J, with 8 bases in the middle. CDR3 length: 14 residues. Per the germline V gene, CDR1 is SGHVS and CDR2 is FQNEAQ. The chain's CDR3 is CASSAPYSNQPQHF. CDR3 bases: TGTGCCAGCAGCGCCCCATATAGCAATCAGCCCCAGCATTTT.

This clonotype was detected a few times. The chain is built from TRBV28 and TRBJ2-7; possibly TRBD1 for D (6 bases). With 1 base removed from V and 3 bases from J, the gap between germline ends came to 13 bases. The V gene's germline CDR1 is MDHEN and CDR2 SYDVKM. The length of the CDR3 is 15 residues. The CDR3 region has the DNA TGTGCCAGCAGTTTATTGGGACAACCAAGCTACGAGCAGTACTTC. This sequence encodes CASSLLGQPSYEQYF.

This clonotype was detected many times. The V and J genes are TRBV5-4 and TRBJ1-1; D is uncertain. The V gene lost 0 bases and the J gene lost 3 bases, with 15 bases spanning the gap. Per germline, CDR1 SGHNT and CDR2 YYREEE (reference sequence). The CDR3 covers 16 residues. CDR3 nucleotides: TGTGCCAGCAGCTTGGGCCCACGGCGGGAAGACACTGAAGCTTTCTTT. Translation: CASSLGPRREDTEAFF.

This clonotype occurred many times. The chain links TRBV12-3 or TRBV12-4 to TRBJ1-6; a weak D match, TRBD1 (5 bases). The CDR3 consists of 15 residues. V lost 6 bases and J 8 bases, leaving 17 bases between the germline ends. The DNA of the CDR3 is TGTGCCAGCAGACAAAGGGTACAGGTTGATTCACCCCTCCACTTT. It specifies CASRQRVQVDSPLHF.

The sample holds one count of this clonotype. The CDR3 does not close with the conserved phenylalanine or tryptophan, likely indicating a read error. The chain links TRBV27 to TRBJ2-7, with D possibly matching TRBD1 (5 bases). V lost 5 bases, J lost 1 base, and 9 bases lay in between. CDR1 is MNHEY, CDR2 SMNVEV, per germline (reference sequence). The CDR3 sequence is 13 residues long. CDR3 sequence reads: CASSLQGSYEQYL. Here the CDR3 DNA reads TGTGCCAGCAGTCTGCAGGGATCCTACGAGCAGTACCTC.

This clonotype was seen repeatedly, ten times or more. V is TRBV21-1 and J is TRBJ2-5; the table gives TRBD1 as D, unverified against the DNA. TRBV21-1 is a pseudogene locus. The CDR3 has 13 residues. For the CDR3, the DNA is TGTGCCAGCAGCAATCCGGGGCGAGAGACCCAGTACTTC. Translating it yields CASSNPGRETQYF.

This clonotype was recorded many times. V usage is TRBV18 and J usage is TRBJ2-1; D may be TRBD1 (6 bases). Trimming shortened V by 2 bases and J by 5 bases, and 10 bases separated the two germline ends. This CDR3 is built from 14 residues. Germline CDR1 is KGHSH and CDR2 is LQKENI. CDR3 sequence (DNA): TGTGCCAGCTCACCAAGGCAGGGGAACAATGAGCAGTTCTTC. Its translation: CASSPRQGNNEQFF.

This clonotype was seen at least ten times. The genes are TRBV20-1 and TRBJ2-5; 7 bases are a match to TRBD2. Germline V gives CDR1 DFQATT, CDR2 SNEGSKA (reference sequence). This CDR3 comprises 12 residues. The chain's CDR3 is CRAGVGQETQYF. Here the CDR3 DNA reads TGCAGGGCGGGAGTCGGGCAAGAGACCCAGTACTTC.

This clonotype has just a few counts. This sequence joins TRBV6-5 and TRBJ2-2; 7 nucleotides line up with TRBD2. This CDR3 is 14 amino acids long. With V trimmed by 4 bases and J by 6 bases, 5 bases remained unmatched. Germline CDR1 is MNHEY and CDR2 is SVGAGI. The CDR3 is CASSWQRDAGELFF. The CDR3 DNA reads as TGTGCCAGCAGTTGGCAGCGGGATGCCGGGGAGCTGTTTTTT.

The CDR3 protein is CASSGPRGVGNQPQHF. The CDR3 coding sequence is TGTGCCAGCAGTGGGCCTAGGGGAGTAGGCAATCAGCCCCAGCATTTT. The J gene is TRBJ1-5, the V gene TRBV6-1, with D maybe TRBD1 (5 bases). This CDR3 contains 16 residues. CDR1 is MNHNS, CDR2 SASEGT, per germline. V lost 4 bases and J 2 bases, leaving 15 bases between the germline ends.

This clonotype was picked up many times. The rearrangement uses TRBV2 and TRBJ2-3; D remains unclear. Germline CDR1 is SNHLY and CDR2 is FYNNEI. With 4 bases removed from V and 4 bases from J, the gap between germline ends came to 18 bases. CDR3 length: 16 residues. CDR3 loop: CASSVRLPRSSDTQYF. The CDR3 DNA reads as TGTGCCAGCAGTGTAAGACTTCCGCGGAGTTCAGATACGCAGTATTTT.

This clonotype has at least ten counts. The J gene is TRBJ2-7, the V gene TRBV28; the match to TRBD2 covers 12 bases. CDR3 size: 17 residues. The germline CDR1 and CDR2 sequences are MDHEN and SYDVKM. Unmatched junction bases numbered 14, after V lost 6 bases and J lost 5 bases. DNA for the CDR3: TGTGCCAGCAGGTCGCCTCCCTCTAGCGGGAGGGGGCACGAGCAGTACTTC. It is translated as CASRSPPSSGRGHEQYF.

This clonotype came up many times. The chain combines TRBV20-1 with TRBJ2-2; the match to TRBD1 covers 7 bases. This CDR3 comprises 14 residues. Germline lookup yields CDR1 DFQATT and CDR2 SNEGSKA (reference sequence). Trimming removed 6 bases from V and 4 bases from J; junction bases left unmatched: 8. DNA for the CDR3: TGCAGTGCCCCGGGACAGCGAGCCACCGGGGAGCTGTTTTTT. It is translated as CSAPGQRATGELFF.

This clonotype was observed many times. The V call is TRBV28, the J call TRBJ1-5; D call uncertain. V lost 5 bases to trimming and J lost 1 base, with 9 bases between them. The CDR3 contains 14 residues. Germline V gene lookup returns CDR1 MDHEN and CDR2 SYDVKM. CDR3 amino acids: CASSAPGSNQPQHF. Here the CDR3 DNA reads TGTGCCAGCAGTGCCCCCGGGAGCAATCAGCCCCAGCATTTT.

This clonotype was observed at least ten times. The genes are TRBV19 and TRBJ1-5; 8 bases line up with TRBD1. CDR3 length equals 15 residues. V lost 6 bases and J lost 7; bases outside the gene matches: 11. Germline loops: CDR1 LNHDA, CDR2 SQIVND (reference sequence). This CDR3 reads CASSQGAQQGQPQHF. CDR3 nucleotide sequence: TGTGCCAGTAGCCAGGGGGCGCAGCAGGGACAGCCCCAGCATTTT. The full variable domain, its missing parts supplied by reference TRBV19 and TRBJ1-5, is DGGITQSPKYLFRKEGQNVTLSCEQNLNHDAMYWYRQDPGQGLRLIYYSQIVNDFQKGDIAEGYSVSREKKESFPLTVTSAQKNPTAFYLCASSQGAQQGQPQHFGDGTRLSIL.

By share, this clonotype counts as hyperexpanded. The chain recombines TRBV12-3 or TRBV12-4 with TRBJ2-2; the D gene is possibly TRBD2 (5 bases). CDR3 length: 19 amino acids. Trimming pared 1 base from V and 1 base from J, leaving 19 bases between. CDR3 sequence (DNA): TGTGCCAGCAGTTTAGGAGCCCGGGAAGCCACGGTGAACACCGGGGAGCTGTTTTTT. Amino acid sequence: CASSLGAREATVNTGELFF.

This clonotype was recorded at least ten times. This chain connects TRBV25-1 to TRBJ2-3; D is unclear. CDR1 and CDR2 (germline): MGHDK, SYGVNS. There are 12 residues in the CDR3. V was clipped by 4 bases and J by 5 bases, with 7 bases between them. The CDR3 DNA follows: TGTGCCAGCAGTGTTGTAGGAGATACGCAGTATTTT. Translated: CASSVVGDTQYF.